Following are 27 T cell receptor beta chains from one sample sequenced in a study of T-cell reconstitution after alpha-beta-depleted transplantation in children. During its preparation, the TCRbeta library received unique molecular identifiers. TCRdb processed the PCR reads anew with MiXCR; each CDR3 protein has one entry. The sample lists approximately 400,000 distinct CDR3 sequences; roughly 11% were seen once. The sequencing here drew on PBMCs from the stem cell graft donor, taken from the stem cell graft. These receptors all stem from a human donor who donated a stem cell graft to a child with acute myeloid leukemia.

This clonotype showed up many times. The V and J genes are TRBV15 and TRBJ1-5; 8 nucleotides align to TRBD1. V shed 2 bases, J shed 5 bases, and the junction held 2 bases outside the gene matches. The CDR3 contains 14 residues. Germline assignment: CDR1 LNHNV and CDR2 YYDKDF (reference sequence). CDR3 in amino acids: CATSRSTGDQPQHF. The CDR3 region has the DNA TGTGCCACCAGCAGATCGACAGGGGATCAGCCCCAGCATTTT.

This clonotype has more than one count but fewer than ten. The V gene is TRBV20-1, the J gene TRBJ2-7, with D perhaps assigned TRBD1 or TRBD2 (5 bases each). The germline CDR1 and CDR2 sequences are DFQATT and SNEGSKA (reference sequence). The CDR3 extends over 12 amino acids. As DNA, the CDR3 is TGCAGCGTTAGGGACGGAGCCTACGAGCAGTACGTC. This gives the protein CSVRDGAYEQYV.

The rearrangement uses TRBV13 and TRBJ1-2, with D unclear. In germline, CDR1 is PRHDT, CDR2 FYEKMQ (reference sequence). V lost 1 base to trimming and J lost 6 bases, with 6 bases between them. This CDR3 is 12 amino acids long. The CDR3 DNA is TGTGCCAGCAGCTTAGCATGGAATGGCTACACCTTC. It yields the protein CASSLAWNGYTF.

The chain uses TRBV19 and TRBJ1-4; D ambiguous. Trimming pared 10 bases from V and 6 bases from J, leaving 15 bases between. Looked up from germline, CDR1 is LNHDA and CDR2 is SQIVND (reference sequence). The CDR3 loop spans 13 amino acids. DNA of the CDR3: TGTGCCACCGGCCCGGTGCTGTATGAAAAACTGTTTTTT. Residues: CATGPVLYEKLFF.

J is TRBJ2-5 and V is TRBV5-1; TRBD1 matches 7 bases. The CDR3 runs 14 residues. Germline V gene sequence: CDR1 SGHRS, CDR2 YFSETQ. V lost 0 bases and J lost 5; bases outside the gene matches: 4. CDR3 in DNA: TGCGCCAGCAGCTTGGGGGACAGAGAGGAGACCCAGTACTTC. This codes for CASSLGDREETQYF.

This clonotype was detected ten times or more. The chain combines TRBV11-2 with TRBJ2-3, with D hard to call. This CDR3 region has 14 residues. Germline CDR1 reads SGHAT; CDR2 reads FQNNGV. Trimming took 5 bases from V and 2 from J, leaving 11 bases between them. The CDR3, as DNA: TGTGCCAGCAGCAAAGTCGGTTACACAGATACGCAGTATTTT. Its translation is CASSKVGYTDTQYF.

In this sample, this clonotype turned up a few times. The chain couples TRBV11-2 to TRBJ2-3, with unresolved D. Trimming cost V 5 bases and J 1 base, with 10 bases left between them. The germline V gene encodes CDR1 SGHAT and CDR2 FQNNGV. This CDR3 has 14 amino acids. CDR3 region: CASSLSFRTDTQYF. CDR3 DNA: TGTGCCAGCAGCCTCTCCTTCCGCACAGATACGCAGTATTTT. Using reference TRBV11-2 and TRBJ2-3 for the parts outside the CDR3, the full variable domain is EAGVAQSPRYKIIEKRQSVAFWCNPISGHATLYWYQQILGQGPKLLIQFQNNGVVDDSQLPKDRFSAERLKGVDSTLKIQPAKLEDSAVYLCASSLSFRTDTQYFGPGTRLTVL.

The chain has TRBV12-3 or TRBV12-4 and TRBJ2-6; D unresolved. CDR3 length equals 18 residues. Trimming took off 2 bases at V and 0 bases at J, with 14 bases between the two ends. The CDR3 spells CASSLSLRSNSGANVLTF. CDR3 nucleotide sequence: TGTGCCAGCAGTTTAAGTCTTAGATCCAACTCTGGGGCCAACGTCCTGACTTTC.

This chain links TRBV5-1 with TRBJ2-1; 13 nucleotides agree with TRBD2. CDR1 is SGHRS, CDR2 YFSETQ, per germline. The CDR3 covers 15 residues. J lost 8 bases, V lost 3 bases, and 5 bases had no gene match. CDR3 amino acids: CASSWGLAGSDEQFF. The CDR3, as DNA: TGCGCCAGCAGCTGGGGACTAGCGGGAAGCGATGAGCAGTTCTTC.

The chain has TRBV10-2 and TRBJ2-7; 8 bases match TRBD2. J was trimmed by 0 bases and V by 3 bases; bases with no gene match: 7. CDR3 length equals 16 residues. Germline CDR1 reads WSHSY; CDR2 reads SAAADI. For the CDR3, the DNA is TGCGCCAGCAGTGAAGTCGGCGGGAGGCACTCCTACGAGCAGTACTTC. Translating it yields CASSEVGGRHSYEQYF.

This clonotype was seen repeatedly, ten times or more. This sequence joins TRBV5-1 and TRBJ2-1, with a weak D call TRBD2 (6 bases). V lost 6 bases to trimming and J lost 0 bases, with 25 bases between them. Germline CDR1 is SGHRS and CDR2 is YFSETQ. This CDR3 has 19 residues. CDR3 nucleotides: TGCGCCAGCAAATCCCGGGGAGGATGGGGGTCAAGCTCCTACAATGAGCAGTTCTTC. Amino acids: CASKSRGGWGSSSYNEQFF.

This clonotype has only a few counts. The J gene is TRBJ2-3, the V gene TRBV7-3; a weak D match, TRBD1 (5 bases). Germline V CDR1 and CDR2: SGHTA, FQGTGA. This CDR3 has 16 residues. V lost 2 bases and J lost 0, with 12 bases in between. CDR3 amino acids: CASSLGLDRSTDTQYF. In DNA form, the CDR3 reads TGTGCCAGCAGCTTAGGGCTCGACAGAAGCACAGATACGCAGTATTTT. Filled out from reference TRBV7-3 and TRBJ2-3, the complete variable domain reads GAGVSQTPSNKVTEKGKYVELRCDPISGHTALYWYRQSLGQGPEFLIYFQGTGAADDSGLPNDRFFAVRPEGSVSTLKIQRTERGDSAVYLCASSLGLDRSTDTQYFGPGTRLTVL.

This clonotype was seen many times. V usage is TRBV29-1 and J usage is TRBJ2-2; no clear D. Between the trimmed V and J ends, which lost 6 bases and 0 bases, there was a span of 5 bases. Germline V gives CDR1 SQVTM, CDR2 ANQGSEA. This CDR3 has 12 residues. CDR3 in DNA: TGCAGCGTGGTAGCGAACACCGGGGAGCTGTTTTTT. Its translation is CSVVANTGELFF.

This clonotype was picked up a small number of times. The CDR3 loop is CASSLTENTGELFF. CDR3 DNA: TGTGCCAGCAGTTTAACAGAGAACACCGGGGAGCTGTTTTTT. V gene TRBV27 combines with J gene TRBJ2-2; the D is unclear. The CDR3 length is 14 residues. Trimming took 2 bases from V and 1 from J, leaving 5 bases between them. Germline CDR1 reads MNHEY; CDR2 reads SMNVEV (reference sequence).

The chain recombines TRBV4-1 with TRBJ2-3, with 13 positions matching TRBD2. Per the germline V gene, CDR1 is MGHRA and CDR2 is YSYEKL. The CDR3 covers 17 residues. V shed 6 bases and J 1 base; nucleotides not matched to a gene: 7. In nucleotides, the CDR3 is TGCGCCAGCAGAGTCACTAGCGGGAGGGCCCGCACAGATACGCAGTATTTT. Encoded protein: CASRVTSGRARTDTQYF.

The chain couples TRBV4-3 to TRBJ2-3; D possibly uses TRBD1 or TRBD2 (5 bases each). CDR1 is LGHNA and CDR2 is YSLEER in the germline V gene. V lost 0 bases and J lost 1, with 11 bases in between. The CDR3 extends over 16 amino acids. The CDR3 protein is CASSQDELGGTDTQYF. As DNA, the CDR3 is TGCGCCAGCAGCCAAGATGAGTTGGGGGGCACAGATACGCAGTATTTT.

The rearrangement uses TRBV20-1 and TRBJ1-2; D possibly corresponds to TRBD1 (5 bases). Germline CDR1 reads DFQATT; CDR2 reads SNEGSKA (reference sequence). Trimming stripped 2 bases from V and 5 bases from J, with 18 bases between. This CDR3 comprises 15 residues. CDR3 DNA: TGCAGTGCTAGAAAGGACGGGACGGGCGAGTATGGCTACACCTTC. The encoded protein is CSARKDGTGEYGYTF.

The CDR3 sequence is CASSLVGGAGYNEQFF. DNA of the CDR3: TGCGCCAGCAGCTTGGTTGGGGGTGCGGGGTACAATGAGCAGTTCTTC. The genes are TRBV5-1 and TRBJ2-1, with a weak D call TRBD2 (6 bases). This CDR3 has 16 amino acids. Germline V gene sequence: CDR1 SGHRS, CDR2 YFSETQ. V gave up 0 bases and J gave up 4 bases, with 14 bases separating them.

The chain has TRBV10-3 and TRBJ2-4; D tentatively reads TRBD1 or TRBD2 (5 bases each). The germline gives CDR1 ENHRY, CDR2 SYGVKD. V gave up 3 bases and J gave up 9 bases, with 9 bases separating them. The CDR3 length is 12 residues. The CDR3 coding sequence is TGTGCCATCAGTGACAGGGAGAGCATTCAGTACTTC. This codes for CAISDRESIQYF.

The chain employs TRBV6-2 or TRBV6-3 and TRBJ1-4; D is ambiguous. V was trimmed by 2 bases and J by 5 bases, leaving 3 bases between them. Germline loops: CDR1 MNHEY, CDR2 SVGEGT. The CDR3 spans 12 residues. The CDR3 loop is CASSYGNEKLFF. In DNA, the CDR3 is TGTGCCAGCAGTTACGGAAATGAAAAACTGTTTTTT.

The rearrangement joins TRBV12-3 or TRBV12-4 to TRBJ2-2, with TRBD2 identical over 10 bases. The CDR3 is made up of 16 amino acids. V lost 3 bases, J lost 3 bases, and 4 bases stayed unmatched. The CDR3 here is CASSLSSGSYTGELFF. The CDR3 bases are TGTGCCAGCAGTTTGTCTAGCGGGAGTTACACCGGGGAGCTGTTTTTT.

This clonotype has only a few counts. The gene calls are TRBV7-9 and TRBJ2-1; perhaps D is TRBD1 or TRBD2 (6 bases each). The CDR3 has 14 residues. From germline, CDR1 is SEHNR and CDR2 FQNEAQ (reference sequence). V lost 3 bases and J lost 10, with 16 bases in between. The CDR3 coding sequence is TGTGCCAGCAGCTTCAACCCAACAGGGAGGGAGCAGTTCTTC. Amino acid sequence: CASSFNPTGREQFF.

This clonotype has just a few counts. The rearrangement uses TRBV19 and TRBJ2-6; no firm D call. V was trimmed by 1 base and J by 0 bases, leaving 7 bases between them. Germline V gene lookup returns CDR1 LNHDA and CDR2 SQIVND (reference sequence). The CDR3 is made up of 16 amino acids. The CDR3 DNA reads as TGTGCCAGTAGTATAGGATCCCCCTCTGGGGCCAACGTCCTGACTTTC. It yields the protein CASSIGSPSGANVLTF.

This clonotype was seen a few times. This chain joins TRBV27 and TRBJ1-1, with D tentatively TRBD1 (5 bases). The V and J ends lost 10 bases and 4 bases respectively, with 10 bases between them. The CDR3 runs 11 residues. Germline CDR1 and CDR2: MNHEY and SMNVEV (reference sequence). The DNA for the CDR3 is TGTGCCACCTACAGGAGCACTGAAGCTTTCTTT. Translation gives CATYRSTEAFF.

The genes are TRBV7-2 and TRBJ2-1; D is uncertain. The CDR3 extends over 13 amino acids. Germline assignment: CDR1 SGHTA and CDR2 FQGNSA. V was cut by 2 bases and J by 9 bases, with 11 bases left in between. For the CDR3, the DNA is TGTGCCAGCAGCTTACAGAGAATCGGTGAGCAGTTCTTC. Residues: CASSLQRIGEQFF.

This clonotype was seen a handful of times. This chain links TRBV18 with TRBJ1-1, with D possibly TRBD1 on 5 matching bases. This CDR3 spans 12 amino acids. Germline loops: CDR1 KGHSH, CDR2 LQKENI. V was trimmed by 6 bases and J by 9 bases, leaving 14 bases between them. This chain's CDR3 is CASSPGRVKAFF. Written as DNA, the CDR3 is TGTGCCAGCTCCCCGGGCAGGGTAAAAGCTTTCTTT.

This clonotype was counted at least ten times. This chain uses TRBV7-2 with TRBJ2-1; no reliable D call. The germline V gene has CDR1 SGHTA and CDR2 FQGNSA. V lost 5 bases and J 8 bases, leaving 13 bases between the germline ends. The CDR3 is made up of 13 amino acids. The CDR3 loop is CASSLIAVDEQFF. CDR3 DNA sequence: TGTGCCAGCAGCCTAATCGCCGTCGATGAGCAGTTCTTC.